The T cell receptor (beta chain) described here comes from a study of T cell responses to AZD1222 COVID-19 vaccine. Using immunoSEQ multiplex PCR, the repertoire was profiled, and TCRdb retains in-frame clones only, with some absent. The sample has about 110,000 clones, roughly 90% seen once; the top ten hold 3.1%. Study conclusions and caveats: The span of vaccine-associated CD4 TCRs extended across spike, with dominance at 160-218 and 743-854. Repertoires were collected only later (after the peak T cell response had occurred). White British people made up most donors, females outnumbered males, and clonal diversity was possibly underestimated.

In the case of this clone: The target antigen is unknown.

Trimming stripped 6 bases from V and 12 bases from J, with 17 bases between. This CDR3 has 12 residues. The chain employs TRBV12-3 or TRBV12-4 and TRBJ1-1; possibly TRBD1 for D (6 bases). Specimen: peripheral blood, collected on day 0 of MenACWY control vaccination. The clonotype comes from an adult in good health. CDR3: CASRGRQVVSFF. Written as DNA, the CDR3 is TGTGCCAGCAGGGGGAGACAGGTAGTATCTTTCTTT.